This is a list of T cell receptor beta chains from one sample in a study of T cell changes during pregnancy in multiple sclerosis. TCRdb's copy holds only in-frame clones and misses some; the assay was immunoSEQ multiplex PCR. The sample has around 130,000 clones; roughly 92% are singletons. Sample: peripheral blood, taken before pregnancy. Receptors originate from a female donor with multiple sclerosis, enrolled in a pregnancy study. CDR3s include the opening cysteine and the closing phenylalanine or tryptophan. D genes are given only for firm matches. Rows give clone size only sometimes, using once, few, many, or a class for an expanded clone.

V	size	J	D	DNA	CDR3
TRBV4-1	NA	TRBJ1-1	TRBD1	TGCGCCAGCAGCCAAGGGGCAGGGGGCGGAGCTTTCTTT	CASSQGAGGGAFF
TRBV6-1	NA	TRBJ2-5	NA	TGTGCCAGCGGCCCGGGGTTGGAGACCCAGTACTTC	CASGPGLETQYF
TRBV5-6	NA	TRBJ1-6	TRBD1	TGTGCCAGCAGCTTGGCCGGGACAGGGTGGAATTCACCCCTCCACTTT	CASSLAGTGWNSPLHF
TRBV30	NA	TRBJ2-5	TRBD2	TGTGCCTGGAGTTCGGGGGGTGGAGAGACCCAGTACTTC	CAWSSGGGETQYF
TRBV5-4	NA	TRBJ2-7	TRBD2	TGTGCCAGCAGCGACGGGGGGGGCTACGAGCAGTACTTC	CASSDGGGYEQYF
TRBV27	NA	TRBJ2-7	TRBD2	TGTGCCAGCTCCACCCTTCCGGGACTAGTGTCCCACGAGCAGTACTTC	CASSTLPGLVSHEQYF
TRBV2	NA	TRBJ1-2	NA	TGTGCCAGCTTCCAAGGCGCGGCGGGTGGCTACACCTTC	CASFQGAAGGYTF
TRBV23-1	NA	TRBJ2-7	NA	TGCGCCAGCAGTCACCCCGACATCCCCGGGAACGAGCAGTACTTC	CASSHPDIPGNEQYF
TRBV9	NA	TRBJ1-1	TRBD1	TGTGCCAGCAGCCCCCGACAGGGGTCCCTGGGGGAAGCTTTCTTT	CASSPRQGSLGEAFF
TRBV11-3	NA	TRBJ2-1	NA	TGTGCCAGCAGCGGGGCTAACAATGAGCAGTTCTTC	CASSGANNEQFF
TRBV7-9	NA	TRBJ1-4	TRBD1	TGTGCCAGCAGCCAAGGGGACAGTGATCGTGAAAAACTGTTTTTT	CASSQGDSDREKLFF
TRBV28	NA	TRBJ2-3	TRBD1	TGTGCCAGCAGTTTACAGCCTCCGGGACAGGGGGTAAAAGATACGCAGTATTTT	CASSLQPPGQGVKDTQYF
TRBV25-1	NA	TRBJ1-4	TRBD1	TGTGCCAGCAGTGAAACTCGACAGGGCAATGAAAAACTGTTTTTT	CASSETRQGNEKLFF
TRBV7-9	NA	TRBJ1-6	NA	TGTGCCAGCAGCATAGGACAAAATAATTCACCCCTCCACTTT	CASSIGQNNSPLHF
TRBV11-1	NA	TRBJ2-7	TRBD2	TGTGCCAGCAGCTTTCTAGCGGGTAGCTCCTACGAGCAGTACTTC	CASSFLAGSSYEQYF
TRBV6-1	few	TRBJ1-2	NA	TGTGCCAGCAGTGAAGCGCGAGGAGGGTCTGGCTACACCTTC	CASSEARGGSGYTF
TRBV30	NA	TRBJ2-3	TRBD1	TGTGCCTGGAGTATAACAGGGGCCAACACAGATACGCAGTATTTT	CAWSITGANTDTQYF
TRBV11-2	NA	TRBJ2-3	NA	TGTGCCAGCAGCTTCCGCGGGGCGGGGGCATCAGATACGCAGTATTTT	CASSFRGAGASDTQYF
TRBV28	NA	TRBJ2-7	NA	TGTGCCAGCAGTCCCCTCCTAGGCGGGACCCCCTACGAGCAGTACTTC	CASSPLLGGTPYEQYF
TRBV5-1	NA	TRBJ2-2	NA	TGCGCCAGCAGCCTCCGGGTCGGGGAGCTGTTTTTT	CASSLRVGELFF
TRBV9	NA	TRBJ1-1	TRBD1	TGTGCCAGCAGCGAATTGGACAGGGCGCAAAACACTGAAGCTTTCTTT	CASSELDRAQNTEAFF
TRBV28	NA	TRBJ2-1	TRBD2	TGTGCCAGCAGTTCTCCCTCTAGCGGGAGTTGGAATGAGCAGTTCTTC	CASSSPSSGSWNEQFF
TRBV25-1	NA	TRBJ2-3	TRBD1	TGTGCCAGCAGTGGCACCCCCGGGACAGATAGCACAGATACGCAGTATTTT	CASSGTPGTDSTDTQYF
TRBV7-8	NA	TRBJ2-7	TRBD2	TGTGCCAGCAGCTTTCCTGGGACTAGCGCCTCGTCCTACGAGCAGTACTTC	CASSFPGTSASSYEQYF
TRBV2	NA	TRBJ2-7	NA	TGTGCCAGCAGTGGACAGTCAGGCTTGCGGGGGCACGAGCAGTACTTC	CASSGQSGLRGHEQYF
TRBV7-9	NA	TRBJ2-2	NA	TGTGCCAGCAGCTTAGGGGTCCTTTTGCGGGGTATCACCGGGGAGCTGTTTTTT	CASSLGVLLRGITGELFF
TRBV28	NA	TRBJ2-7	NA	TGTGCCAGCAGTTTCTTGGCGGGTAGCTACGAGCAGTACTTC	CASSFLAGSYEQYF
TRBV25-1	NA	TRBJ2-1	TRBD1	TGTGCCAGCAGTCCCCAGGGACAGGGGGCGAATGAGCAGTTCTTC	CASSPQGQGANEQFF
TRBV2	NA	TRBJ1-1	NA	TGTGCCAGCAGTGGGACAGTAATGGCCAGCACTGAAGCTTTCTTT	CASSGTVMASTEAFF
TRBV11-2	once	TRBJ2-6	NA	TGTGCCAGCAGCTTGTTCGGCGGAGTCTCTGGGGCCAACGTCCTGACTTTC	CASSLFGGVSGANVLTF
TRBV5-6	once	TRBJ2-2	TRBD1	TGTGCCAGCAGCCGGACAGGGCGGGGCGGGGAGCTGTTTTTT	CASSRTGRGGELFF
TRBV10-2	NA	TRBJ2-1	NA	TGCGCCAGCAGTGAACAGACAGGACTCGCCTACAATGAGCAGTTCTTC	CASSEQTGLAYNEQFF
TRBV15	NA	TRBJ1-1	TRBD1	TGTGCCACCAGCAACAATCAGGGGGTGTACACTGAAGCTTTCTTT	CATSNNQGVYTEAFF
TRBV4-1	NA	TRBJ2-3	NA	TGCGCCAGCAGCCAGACGTCTCTAGCGCAACCGAGCACAGATACGCAGTATTTT	CASSQTSLAQPSTDTQYF
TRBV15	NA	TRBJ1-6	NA	TGTGCCACCAGCAGAGACCTTAATTCACCCCTCCACTTT	CATSRDLNSPLHF
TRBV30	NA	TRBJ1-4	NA	TGTGCCTGGAGTTACAGAGCAACTAATGAAAAACTGTTTTTT	CAWSYRATNEKLFF
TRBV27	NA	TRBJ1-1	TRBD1	TGTGCCAGCAGTTACCACGGACAGGTAGCTTTCTTT	CASSYHGQVAFF
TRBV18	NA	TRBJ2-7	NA	TGTGCCAGCTCACCGCGGGGACCGGATTACGAGCAGTACTTC	CASSPRGPDYEQYF
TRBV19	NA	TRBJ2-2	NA	TGTGCCAGTAGTGTCACCGGGACGAACACCGGGGAGCTGTTTTTT	CASSVTGTNTGELFF
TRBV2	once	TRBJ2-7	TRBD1	TGTGCCAATTGGGGGACCGAGACAGGGAGCTCCTACGAGCAGTACTTC	CANWGTETGSSYEQYF
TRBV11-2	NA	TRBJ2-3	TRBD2	TGTGCCAGCAGCTTAGCCGGTCGGACTAGCGGGGTGGTGGATACGCAGTATTTT	CASSLAGRTSGVVDTQYF
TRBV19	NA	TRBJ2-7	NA	TGTGCCAGTAGTAGGGTCTCCATACCGGGTCACTACGAGCAGTACTTC	CASSRVSIPGHYEQYF
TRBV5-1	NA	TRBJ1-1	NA	TGCGCCAGCAGCGTGAGGCAGGGCTCTGAAGCTTTCTTT	CASSVRQGSEAFF
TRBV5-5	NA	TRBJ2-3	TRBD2	TGTGCCAGCAGCCGCGGACTAGCGGGAATAGCAGATACGCAGTATTTT	CASSRGLAGIADTQYF
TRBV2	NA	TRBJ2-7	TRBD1	TGTGCCAGCAGTGTTGCAGGGGGAACCTACGAGCAGTACTTC	CASSVAGGTYEQYF
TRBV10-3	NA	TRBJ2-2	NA	TGTGCCATCAGTGCGCAGGGGATGAACACCGGGGAGCTGTTTTTT	CAISAQGMNTGELFF
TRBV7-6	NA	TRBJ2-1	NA	TGTGCCAGCAGCCTTGACTTATACAATGAGCAGTTCTTC	CASSLDLYNEQFF
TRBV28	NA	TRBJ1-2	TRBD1	TGTGCCAGCAGTTTATGGGGACAGCCCTATGGCTACACCTTC	CASSLWGQPYGYTF
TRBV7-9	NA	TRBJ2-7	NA	TGTGCCAGCAGCTGGGGGGGCTCGGTCGAGCAGTACTTC	CASSWGGSVEQYF